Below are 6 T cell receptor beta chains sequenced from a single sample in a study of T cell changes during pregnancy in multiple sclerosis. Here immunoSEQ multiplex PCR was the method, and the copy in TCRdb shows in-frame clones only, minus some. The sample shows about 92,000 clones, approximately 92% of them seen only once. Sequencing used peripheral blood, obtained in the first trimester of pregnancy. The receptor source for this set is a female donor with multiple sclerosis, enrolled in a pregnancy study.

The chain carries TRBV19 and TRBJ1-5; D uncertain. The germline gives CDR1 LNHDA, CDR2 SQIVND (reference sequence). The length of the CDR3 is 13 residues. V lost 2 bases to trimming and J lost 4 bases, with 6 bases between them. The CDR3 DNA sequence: TGTGCCAGTAGTATAACAGCAAATCAGCCCCAGCATTTT. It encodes CASSITANQPQHF.

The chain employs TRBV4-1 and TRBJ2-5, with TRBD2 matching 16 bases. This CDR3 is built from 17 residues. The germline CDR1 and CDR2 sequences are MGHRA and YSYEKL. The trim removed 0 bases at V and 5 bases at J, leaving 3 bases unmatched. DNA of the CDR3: TGCGCCAGCAGCCAAGAAGGGACTAGCGGGGGGGCCGAGACCCAGTACTTC. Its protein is CASSQEGTSGGAETQYF.

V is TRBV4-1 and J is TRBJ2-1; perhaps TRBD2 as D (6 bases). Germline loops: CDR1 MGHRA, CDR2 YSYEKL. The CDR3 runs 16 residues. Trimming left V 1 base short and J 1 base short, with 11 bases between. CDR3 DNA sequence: TGCGCCAGCAGCCAAGGCGGGGTCGGGTCCTACAATGAGCAGTTCTTC. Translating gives CASSQGGVGSYNEQFF.

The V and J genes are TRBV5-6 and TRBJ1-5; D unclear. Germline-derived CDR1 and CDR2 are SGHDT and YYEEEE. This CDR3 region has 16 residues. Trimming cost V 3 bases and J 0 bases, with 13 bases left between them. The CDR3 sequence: CASSSATEYSNQPQHF. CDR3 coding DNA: TGTGCCAGCAGCTCGGCTACAGAATATAGCAATCAGCCCCAGCATTTT.

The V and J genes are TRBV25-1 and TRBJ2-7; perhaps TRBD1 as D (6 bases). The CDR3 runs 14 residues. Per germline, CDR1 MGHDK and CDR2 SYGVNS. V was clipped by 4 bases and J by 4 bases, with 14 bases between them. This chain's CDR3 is CASSAGQYQYEQYF. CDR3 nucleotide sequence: TGTGCCAGCAGTGCTGGACAGTATCAGTACGAGCAGTACTTC.

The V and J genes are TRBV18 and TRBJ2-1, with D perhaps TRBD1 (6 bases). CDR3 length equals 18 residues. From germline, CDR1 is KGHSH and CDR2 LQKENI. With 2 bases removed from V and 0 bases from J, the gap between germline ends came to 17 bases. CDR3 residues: CASSPSRGSFSSYNEQFF. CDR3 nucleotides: TGTGCCAGCTCACCAAGCAGGGGCAGCTTCAGCTCCTACAATGAGCAGTTCTTC.